The source of this T cell receptor beta chain is a study of T cell clonality in common variable immunodeficiency (dated by TCRdb to between 2014 and 2016). The study at large found these results: CVID TCRbeta sequences were reported to have fewer deletions and N-nucleotide insertions and to lack highly modified clones with 13 or more V deletions. Although equal DNA input was used, an average of about 75,000 unique sequences per sample was obtained for controls, compared with about 31,547 for CVID samples. Patient heterogeneity within the CVID cohort put limits on correlating repertoire features with clinical complications. It was noted by the authors that sequencing of the repertoires of T cell subpopulations would be needed to clarify the cause of the increased clonality in CVID. Fewer TCRbeta clones were shared among CVID subjects than among healthy controls (p < 0.0001). Compared with healthy controls, CVID subjects showed increased TCRbeta clonality (t-test p = 0.018), a feature most characteristic of about a third of subjects.

This clone was counted many times. The antigen it recognizes is unknown. For sequencing, equivalent amounts of genomic DNA were input from CVID and control samples. For every sample, a 60 bp segment covering the rearranged TCRbeta CDR3 region was amplified and then sequenced. TCRbeta amplification used the immunoSEQ assay, a bias-corrected multiplex PCR with high-throughput sequencing. As for the original processing: Each unique nucleotide sequence was treated as a clone and annotated with V, D and J genes, copy number and frequency. Sequences were labeled productive if in frame, and non-productive if out of frame or containing stop codons. As previously described, clonality was computed from Shannon's entropy. Mean CDR3 Kyte-Doolittle hydropathy was derived from the predicted amino acid sequences of productive clones. The R hclust function was used to hierarchically cluster scaled V gene usage with Manhattan distance and complete linkage. Sharing of clones by CDR3 amino acid sequence was evaluated through resampling of 12 repertoires per group over 100 rounds. Repertoires were searched for 70 published EBV-specific and approximately 240 published CMV-specific TCRbeta sequences. After two CVID samples that produced fewer than 10,000 sequences were dropped from the analysis, 42 CVID repertoires remained. In its TCRdb copy, this immuneACCESS table keeps in-frame sequences only and misses some clones. Where compared with another copy, unresolved V genes explain less than half of these, and the others have no known cause. That table gives V, J and clone size, and the DNA gave D and trimming. This sample has about 33,000 clones in the table, none counted a single time. Together, the top ten hold about 4.5% of the sample.

Predominantly Caucasian heritage was noted among both the CVID patients and the healthy controls. From each donor, about 5 to 8 ml of heparinized peripheral whole blood was collected. TCRbeta CDR3 repertoires were sequenced from genomic DNA of adults with common variable immune deficiency (CVID) and healthy adult controls. A total of some 22 healthy adult volunteers (around 12 female and approximately 10 male; age range 23 to 66 years, mean age around 35) were included in the control group. To isolate peripheral blood mononuclear cells, diluted blood was subjected to density centrifugation over Hypaque 1077 or Ficoll-Paque. Genomic DNA was extracted from unsorted mononuclear cells by Qiagen column purification or by a centrifugation-based method. The receptor was isolated from a person aged 18 to 70 in good health. The material sequenced was peripheral blood mononuclear cells.

CDR3 DNA, as far as it was read: TGTGCCAGCAGGGCTCCGGGGACTAAG. Its translation is CASRAPGTK. The full CDR3 protein reads CASRAPGTKLFF. The V and J segments used are TRBV6-2 or TRBV6-3 and TRBJ2-2, with 7 middle bases fitting TRBD2. The read stops 3 residues short of the end of the CDR3; the missing end is completed from the germline J gene. Taken from cysteine to phenylalanine, the CDR3 has 12 residues. Shown are 27 bases from within the CDR3, in frame from base 1. Per the germline V gene, MNHEY is the CDR1 and SVGEGT is the CDR2.